This T cell receptor beta chain was recorded in a study of OX40 agonist ivuxolimab in advanced cancers. The V end was cut by 5 bases, the J end by 0 bases, with 14 bases between. Germline CDR1 reads SEHNR; CDR2 reads FQNEAQ (reference sequence). The CDR3 covers 15 residues. TCRdb's table, derived via immunoSEQ multiplex PCR, lists solely in-frame clones and lacks some. Of about 83,000 clones listed, roughly 83% are singletons. This clonotype was sampled from an adult with an advanced solid tumor such as melanoma, head and neck, liver or kidney cancer. The chain links TRBV7-9 to TRBJ2-7; either TRBD1 or TRBD2 may fit D (5 bases each). The sample here was CD4+ or CD8+ T cells sorted from blood, taken in a trial of the OX40 agonist ivuxolimab. The CDR3 is CASSPRGGSSYEQYF. Here the CDR3 DNA reads TGTGCCAGCAGCCCACGTGGGGGTAGCTCCTACGAGCAGTACTTC.